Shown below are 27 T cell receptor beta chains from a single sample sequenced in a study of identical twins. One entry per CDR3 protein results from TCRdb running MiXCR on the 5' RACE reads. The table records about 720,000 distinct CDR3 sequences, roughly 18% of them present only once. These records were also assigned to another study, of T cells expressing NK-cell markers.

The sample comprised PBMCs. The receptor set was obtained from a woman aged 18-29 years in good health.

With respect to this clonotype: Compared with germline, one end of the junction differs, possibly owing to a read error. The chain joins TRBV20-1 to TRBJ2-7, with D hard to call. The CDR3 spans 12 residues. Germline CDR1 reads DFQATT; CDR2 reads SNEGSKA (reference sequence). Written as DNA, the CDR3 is TGCAATGCTAGAGGCGAAGTCTACGAGCAGTACTTC. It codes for CNARGEVYEQYF.

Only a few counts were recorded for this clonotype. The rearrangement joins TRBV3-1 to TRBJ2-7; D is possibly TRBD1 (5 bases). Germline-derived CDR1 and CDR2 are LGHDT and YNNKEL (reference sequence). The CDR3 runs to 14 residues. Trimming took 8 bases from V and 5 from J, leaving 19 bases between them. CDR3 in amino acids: CASLSTANPHEQYF. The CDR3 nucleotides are TGTGCCAGCCTGTCGACAGCGAATCCCCACGAGCAGTACTTC.

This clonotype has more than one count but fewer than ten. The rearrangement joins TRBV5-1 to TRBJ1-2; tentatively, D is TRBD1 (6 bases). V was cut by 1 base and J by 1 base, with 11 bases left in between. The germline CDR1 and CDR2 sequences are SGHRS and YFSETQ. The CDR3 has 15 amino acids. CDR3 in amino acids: CASSLSGARNYGYTF. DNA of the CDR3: TGCGCCAGCAGCTTGTCAGGGGCCCGTAACTATGGCTACACCTTC. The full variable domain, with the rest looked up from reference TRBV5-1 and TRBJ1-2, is KAGVTQTPRYLIKTRGQQVTLSCSPISGHRSVSWYQQTPGQGLQFLFEYFSETQRNKGNFPGRFSGRQFSNSRSEMNVSTLELGDSALYLCASSLSGARNYGYTFGSGTRLTVV.

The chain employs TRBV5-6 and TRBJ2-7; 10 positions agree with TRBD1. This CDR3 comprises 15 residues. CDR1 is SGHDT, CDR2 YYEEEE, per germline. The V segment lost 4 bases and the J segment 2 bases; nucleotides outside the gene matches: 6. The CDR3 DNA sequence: TGTGCCAGCAGCCAATACGGGACAGGGGCCTACGAGCAGTACTTC. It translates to CASSQYGTGAYEQYF.

The CDR3 bases are TGCAGCACAGGAGGACTAGCGAGTTCCTTAGAGCAGTTCTTC. Translation gives CSTGGLASSLEQFF. V is TRBV29-1 and J is TRBJ2-1, with TRBD2 matching over 9 bases. Trimming took 8 bases from V and 10 from J; bases not matched to a gene: 15. Germline values: CDR1 SQVTM, CDR2 ANQGSEA. This CDR3 contains 14 residues.

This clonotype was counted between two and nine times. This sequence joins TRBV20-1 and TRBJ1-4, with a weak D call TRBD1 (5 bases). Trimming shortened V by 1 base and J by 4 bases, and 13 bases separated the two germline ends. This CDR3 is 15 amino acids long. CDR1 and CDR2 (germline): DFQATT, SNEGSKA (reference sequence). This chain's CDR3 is CSARALGVGNEKLFF. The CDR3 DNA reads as TGCAGTGCTAGAGCCCTGGGGGTTGGTAATGAAAAACTGTTTTTT.

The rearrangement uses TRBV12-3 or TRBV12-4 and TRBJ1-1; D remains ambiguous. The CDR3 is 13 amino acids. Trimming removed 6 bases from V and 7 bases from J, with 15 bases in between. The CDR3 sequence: CASSPLGEDEAFF. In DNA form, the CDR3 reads TGTGCCAGCAGCCCCCTAGGCGAGGATGAAGCTTTCTTT.

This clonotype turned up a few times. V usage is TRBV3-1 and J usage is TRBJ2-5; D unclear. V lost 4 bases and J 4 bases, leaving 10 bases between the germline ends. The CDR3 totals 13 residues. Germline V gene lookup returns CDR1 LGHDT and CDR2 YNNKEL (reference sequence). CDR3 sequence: CASSLGYGETQYF. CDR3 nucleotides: TGTGCCAGCAGCCTAGGGTACGGAGAGACCCAGTACTTC.

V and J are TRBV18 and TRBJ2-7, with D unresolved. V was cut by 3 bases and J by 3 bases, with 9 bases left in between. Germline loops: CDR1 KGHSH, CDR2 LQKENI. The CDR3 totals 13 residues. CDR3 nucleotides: TGTGCCAGCTCACCCGCGTATGACTACGAGCAGTACTTC. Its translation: CASSPAYDYEQYF.

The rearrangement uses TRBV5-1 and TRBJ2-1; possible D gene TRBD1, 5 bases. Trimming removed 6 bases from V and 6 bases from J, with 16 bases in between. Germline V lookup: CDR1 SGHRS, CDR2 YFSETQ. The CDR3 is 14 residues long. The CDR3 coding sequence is TGCGCCAGCACCTTCCGTGCCCAGGGCAATGAGCAGTTCTTC. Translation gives CASTFRAQGNEQFF.

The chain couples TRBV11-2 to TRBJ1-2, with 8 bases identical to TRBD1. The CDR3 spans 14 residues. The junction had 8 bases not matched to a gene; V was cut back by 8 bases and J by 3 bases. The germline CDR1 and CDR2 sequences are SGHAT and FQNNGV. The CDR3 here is CASGPGGADYGYTF. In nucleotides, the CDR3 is TGTGCCAGCGGCCCAGGGGGCGCTGACTATGGCTACACCTTC.

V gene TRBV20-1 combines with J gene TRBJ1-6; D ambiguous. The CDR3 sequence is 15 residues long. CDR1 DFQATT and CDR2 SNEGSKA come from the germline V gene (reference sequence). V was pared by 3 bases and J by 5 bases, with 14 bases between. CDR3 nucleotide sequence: TGCAGTGCTAGGTTGTCCGCGGCTAATAATTCACCCCTCCACTTT. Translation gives CSARLSAANNSPLHF.

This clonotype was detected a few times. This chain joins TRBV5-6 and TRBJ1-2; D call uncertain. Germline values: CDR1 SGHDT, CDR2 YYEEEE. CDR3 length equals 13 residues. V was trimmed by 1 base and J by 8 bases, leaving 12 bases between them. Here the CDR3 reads CASSLMQSEGYTF. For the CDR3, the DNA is TGTGCCAGCAGCTTGATGCAGAGCGAGGGCTACACCTTC.

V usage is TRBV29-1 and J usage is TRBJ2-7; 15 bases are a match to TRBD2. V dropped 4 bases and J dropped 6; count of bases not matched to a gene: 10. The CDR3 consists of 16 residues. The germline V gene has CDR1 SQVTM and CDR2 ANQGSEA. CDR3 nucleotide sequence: TGCAGCGTTGCCCCTGGACTAGCGGGAGGGTGGGGCGAGCAGTACTTC. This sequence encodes CSVAPGLAGGWGEQYF.

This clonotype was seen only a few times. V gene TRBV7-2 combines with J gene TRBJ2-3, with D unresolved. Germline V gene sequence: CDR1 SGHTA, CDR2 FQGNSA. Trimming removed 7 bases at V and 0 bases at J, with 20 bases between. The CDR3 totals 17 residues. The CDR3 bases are TGTGCCAGCACCCGACGCCCGGCCTCCACTAGCACAGATACGCAGTATTTT. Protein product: CASTRRPASTSTDTQYF.

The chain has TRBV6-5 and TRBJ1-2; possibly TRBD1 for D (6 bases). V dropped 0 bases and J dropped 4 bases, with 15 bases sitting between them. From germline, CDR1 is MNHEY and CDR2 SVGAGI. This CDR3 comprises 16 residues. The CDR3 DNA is TGTGCCAGCAGTTACTCGTTCGGGGAGGGGGTCTATGGCTACACCTTC. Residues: CASSYSFGEGVYGYTF.

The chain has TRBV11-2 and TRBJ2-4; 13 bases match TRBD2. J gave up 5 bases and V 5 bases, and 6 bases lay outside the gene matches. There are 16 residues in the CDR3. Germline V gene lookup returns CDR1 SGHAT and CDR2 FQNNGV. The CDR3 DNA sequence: TGTGCCAGCAGCCCTACTAGCGGGAGGGCCCAAAACATTCAGTACTTC. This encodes CASSPTSGRAQNIQYF.

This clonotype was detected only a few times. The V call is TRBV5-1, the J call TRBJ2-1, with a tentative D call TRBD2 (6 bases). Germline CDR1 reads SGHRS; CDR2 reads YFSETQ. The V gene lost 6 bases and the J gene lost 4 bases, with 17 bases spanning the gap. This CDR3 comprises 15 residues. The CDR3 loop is CASTVGGPTYNEQFF. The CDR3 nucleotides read TGCGCCAGCACTGTCGGAGGGCCAACTTACAATGAGCAGTTCTTC.

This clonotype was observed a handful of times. CDR3 DNA: TGTGCCAGCAGCGTAGGGATACAGCGGAGAGCCACAGATACGCAGTATTTT. Its translation: CASSVGIQRRATDTQYF. The chain couples TRBV9 to TRBJ2-3, with D maybe TRBD2 (5 bases). This CDR3 has 17 amino acids. V gave up 0 bases and J gave up 2 bases, with 16 bases separating them. Germline CDR1 reads SGDLS; CDR2 reads YYNGEE.

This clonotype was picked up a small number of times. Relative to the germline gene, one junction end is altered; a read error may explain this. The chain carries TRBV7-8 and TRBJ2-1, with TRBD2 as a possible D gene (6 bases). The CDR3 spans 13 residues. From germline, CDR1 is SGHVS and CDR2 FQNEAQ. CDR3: CASSLGTLADVNF. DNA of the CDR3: TGTGCCAGCAGCTTGGGGACTCTGGCGGATGTGAACTTC.

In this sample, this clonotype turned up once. CDR3 DNA: TGTGCCACCAGCAGAGAAGGCGGGACTAGCGGGGGGGCCCGGCGGCAGTATTTT. Protein sequence: CATSREGGTSGGARRQYF. V and J are TRBV15 and TRBJ2-3; 16 bases are shared with TRBD2. Germline assignment: CDR1 LNHNV and CDR2 YYDKDF (reference sequence). The CDR3 totals 18 residues. The V and J ends lost 0 bases and 11 bases, in that order; junction bases with no gene match: 11.

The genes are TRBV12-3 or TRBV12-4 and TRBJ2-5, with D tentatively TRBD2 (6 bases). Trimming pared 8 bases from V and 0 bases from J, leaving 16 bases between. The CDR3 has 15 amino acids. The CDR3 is CASCQDWDYQETQYF. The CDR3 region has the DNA TGTGCCAGCTGCCAAGATTGGGACTACCAAGAGACCCAGTACTTC.

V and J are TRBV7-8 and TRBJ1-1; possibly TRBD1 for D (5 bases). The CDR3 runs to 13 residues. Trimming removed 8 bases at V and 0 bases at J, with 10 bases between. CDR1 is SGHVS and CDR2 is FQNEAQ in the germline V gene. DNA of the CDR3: TGTGCCAGCGGGGACGGTGTGAACACTGAAGCTTTCTTT. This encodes CASGDGVNTEAFF.

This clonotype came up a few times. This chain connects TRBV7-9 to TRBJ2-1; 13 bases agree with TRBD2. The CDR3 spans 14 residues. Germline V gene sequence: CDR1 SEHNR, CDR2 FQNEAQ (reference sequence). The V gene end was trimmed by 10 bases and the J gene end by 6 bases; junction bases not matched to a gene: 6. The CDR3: CAIPWTSGSNEQFF. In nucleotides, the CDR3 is TGTGCCATCCCATGGACTAGCGGGAGCAATGAGCAGTTCTTC.

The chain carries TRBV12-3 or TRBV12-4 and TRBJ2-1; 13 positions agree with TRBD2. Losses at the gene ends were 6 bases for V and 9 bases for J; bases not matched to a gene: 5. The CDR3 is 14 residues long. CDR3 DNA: TGTGCCAGCAGGAGGACTAGCGGGGGCGGTGAGCAGTTCTTC. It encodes CASRRTSGGGEQFF.

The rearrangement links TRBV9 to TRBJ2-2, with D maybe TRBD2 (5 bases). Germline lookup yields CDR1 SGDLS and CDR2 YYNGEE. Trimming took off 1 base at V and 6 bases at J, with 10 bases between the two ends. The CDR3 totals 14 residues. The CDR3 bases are TGTGCCAGCAGCGTACAGCCGGGGTCCGGGGAGCTGTTTTTT. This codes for CASSVQPGSGELFF.

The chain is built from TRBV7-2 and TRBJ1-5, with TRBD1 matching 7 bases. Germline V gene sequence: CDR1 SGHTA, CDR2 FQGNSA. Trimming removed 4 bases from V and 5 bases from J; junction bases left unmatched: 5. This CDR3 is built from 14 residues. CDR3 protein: CASSSGTDYQPQHF. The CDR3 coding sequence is TGTGCCAGCAGCTCCGGGACAGATTATCAGCCCCAGCATTTT.